These 14 T cell receptor beta chains share one sample of origin, sequenced in a study of PD-1 blockade in classical Hodgkin lymphoma (dated by TCRdb to 2020 to 2021). The time point label for this specimen denotes: newly diagnosed, previously untreated cHL patient sample. CD4+ T cells were purified from thawed PBMCs by magnetic negative selection with a Miltenyi CD4+ T cell isolation kit. Library prep was done by the immunoSEQ multiplex PCR assay. In its TCRdb copy, this immuneACCESS table keeps in-frame sequences only and misses some clones. Where compared with another copy, unresolved V genes explain less than half of these, and the others have no known cause. This sample has some 23,000 clones in its table, and 91% of those were observed once. More than 0.45% of the sample rests with the top ten. The sequenced material came from CD4+ T cells from blood. The receptor set was obtained from a human donor with classical Hodgkin lymphoma.

V is TRBV5-1 and J is TRBJ2-7; a possible D gene is TRBD2 (6 bases). The CDR3 consists of 15 residues. Trimming removed 4 bases from V and 2 bases from J, with 16 bases in between. Germline CDR1 is SGHRS and CDR2 is YFSETQ. The CDR3 region is CASSPSGTLTYEQYF. CDR3 coding DNA: TGCGCCAGCAGCCCCTCGGGGACTCTTACCTACGAGCAGTACTTC. Combining the CDR3 with reference TRBV5-1 and TRBJ2-7 gives the whole variable domain KAGVTQTPRYLIKTRGQQVTLSCSPISGHRSVSWYQQTPGQGLQFLFEYFSETQRNKGNFPGRFSGRQFSNSRSEMNVSTLELGDSALYLCASSPSGTLTYEQYFGPGTRLTVT.

This clone showed up just once. The chain combines TRBV4-3 with TRBJ1-1; 8 bases are a match to TRBD1. J gave up 2 bases and V 0 bases, and 8 bases lay outside the gene matches. Looked up from germline, CDR1 is LGHNA and CDR2 is YSLEER. The CDR3 covers 17 residues. The CDR3: CASSQEPQGAFNTEAFF. The CDR3 nucleotides read TGCGCCAGCAGCCAAGAGCCCCAGGGGGCCTTTAACACTGAAGCTTTCTTT.

The chain has TRBV11-2 and TRBJ2-4, with D uncertain. CDR1 is SGHAT, CDR2 FQNNGV, per germline. The CDR3 totals 15 residues. Trimming cost V 5 bases and J 7 bases, with 18 bases left between them. The CDR3 DNA reads as TGTGCCAGCAGCCACCCCTTAGGACGGTGGAACATTCAGTACTTC. Its protein product is CASSHPLGRWNIQYF.

V gene TRBV10-3 combines with J gene TRBJ1-2; no clear D. The germline CDR1 and CDR2 sequences are ENHRY and SYGVKD. The CDR3 spans 15 residues. Trimming pared 3 bases from V and 7 bases from J, leaving 18 bases between. CDR3 in amino acids: CAISDPGGSSTGYTF. CDR3 coding DNA: TGTGCCATCAGTGATCCGGGTGGGAGTAGTACTGGCTACACCTTC.

The rearrangement links TRBV11-2 to TRBJ1-1, with D hard to call. Germline CDR1 is SGHAT and CDR2 is FQNNGV. The CDR3 sequence is 13 residues long. V shed 2 bases and J shed 3 bases, with 7 bases lying between them. CDR3 sequence: CASSLSVDTEAFF. As DNA, the CDR3 is TGTGCCAGCAGCTTATCCGTGGACACTGAAGCTTTCTTT. Full variable domain (missing parts from reference TRBV11-2 and TRBJ1-1): EAGVAQSPRYKIIEKRQSVAFWCNPISGHATLYWYQQILGQGPKLLIQFQNNGVVDDSQLPKDRFSAERLKGVDSTLKIQPAKLEDSAVYLCASSLSVDTEAFFGQGTRLTVV.

The rearrangement links TRBV19 to TRBJ1-2; D perhaps matches TRBD1 (5 bases). V lost 3 bases and J 8 bases, leaving 13 bases between the germline ends. The CDR3 sequence is 13 residues long. CDR1 LNHDA and CDR2 SQIVND come from the germline V gene (reference sequence). CDR3 loop: CASSMAHGGGYTF. The CDR3 DNA reads as TGTGCCAGTAGTATGGCGCATGGGGGAGGCTACACCTTC.

CDR3: CASSVTRRQYF. The CDR3 DNA sequence: TGTGCCAGCAGTGTCACCCGGAGGCAGTATTTT. The chain is built from TRBV28 and TRBJ2-3, with no clear D. The CDR3 extends over 11 amino acids. The V end was cut by 5 bases, the J end by 11 bases, with 11 bases between. The germline CDR1 and CDR2 sequences are MDHEN and SYDVKM.

This chain links TRBV7-9 with TRBJ1-1; TRBD1 matches at 10 bases. The CDR3 consists of 16 residues. The ends lost 3 bases at V and 6 bases at J; junction bases unmatched: 10. Germline CDR1 is SEHNR and CDR2 is FQNEAQ (reference sequence). The CDR3 here is CASSLPGQGSRAEAFF. The CDR3 DNA sequence: TGTGCCAGCAGCTTGCCGGGACAGGGGTCTAGGGCTGAAGCTTTCTTT.

The chain combines TRBV6-5 with TRBJ2-3; 7 nucleotides match TRBD2. V was pared by 1 base and J by 0 bases, with 4 bases of the junction left unmatched. Germline V CDR1 and CDR2: MNHEY, SVGAGI. CDR3 size: 16 residues. CDR3 protein: CASSYCLADSTDTQYF. As DNA, the CDR3 is TGTGCCAGCAGTTACTGCCTAGCGGATAGCACAGATACGCAGTATTTT.

CDR3 bases: TGTGCCAGTAGTACCCGACAGGGCAATCAGCCCCAGCATTTT. Its protein is CASSTRQGNQPQHF. This chain uses TRBV19 with TRBJ1-5; tentatively, D is TRBD1 (6 bases). V was clipped by 4 bases and J by 2 bases, with 9 bases between them. Looked up from germline, CDR1 is LNHDA and CDR2 is SQIVND (reference sequence). The CDR3 is 14 residues long.

The J gene is TRBJ2-7, the V gene TRBV29-1; 7 nucleotides align to TRBD1. Germline lookup yields CDR1 SQVTM and CDR2 ANQGSEA. Trimming at V came to 7 bases and at J to 4 bases, leaving 7 bases not matched to a gene. This CDR3 is built from 12 residues. CDR3: CSGATGSYEQYF. The CDR3 region has the DNA TGCAGCGGAGCGACAGGGTCTTACGAGCAGTACTTC.

The chain carries TRBV1 and TRBJ1-2; TRBD1 reflects the table's D call only, with no check against the DNA. TRBV1 is a pseudogene segment. CDR3 length: 20 residues. DNA for the CDR3: TGCACCAGCAGCCAAACCGGGACAGGCATATTTATAAGGTATCTGGATGGCTACACCTTC. It is translated as CTSSQTGTGIFIRYLDGYTF.

J is TRBJ1-2 and V is TRBV13; 12 bases agree with TRBD1. The V gene end was trimmed by 3 bases and the J gene end by 7 bases; junction bases not matched to a gene: 15. Germline V lookup: CDR1 PRHDT, CDR2 FYEKMQ (reference sequence). The CDR3 is 18 residues long. In nucleotides, the CDR3 is TGTGCCAGCAGCTTCTCTTCTTGGGACAGGGGGCGCCCCGGTGGCTACACCTTC. This codes for CASSFSSWDRGRPGGYTF.

This clone was observed once. The rearrangement links TRBV19 to TRBJ2-5; D might be TRBD1 (5 bases). The CDR3 is 15 amino acids. With 1 base removed from V and 2 bases from J, the gap between germline ends came to 11 bases. Germline V gene data show CDR1 as LNHDA and CDR2 as SQIVND (reference sequence). The DNA of the CDR3 is TGTGCCAGTAGTATAGTCCAGGGAAGTCAAGAGACCCAGTACTTC. Translated, it gives CASSIVQGSQETQYF.